This record looks at one T cell receptor beta chain sequence and its context. The sample has other DNA sequences that encode this CDR3 too. Profiling relied on immunoSEQ multiplex PCR, and the TCRdb table lists in-frame clones only, not all of them. This sample has about 310,000 clones, with over 75% found just once. These data are taken from a study of blood T cell repertoires in COVID-19. The CDR3 sequence is 13 residues long. The ends lost 7 bases at V and 1 base at J; junction bases unmatched: 3. CDR1 is MDHEN and CDR2 is SYDVKM in the germline V gene. V and J are TRBV28 and TRBJ1-1; 7 bases fit TRBD1. This TCR derives from a middle-aged man with active or convalescent COVID-19. Material: peripheral blood. The DNA for the CDR3 is TGTGCCAGCACCCGGACAGGGAACACTGAAGCTTTCTTT. Amino acid sequence: CASTRTGNTEAFF.